The present TCR beta chain was sequenced within a study of T cell repertoires in cytomegalovirus infection. Study-wide background: Public TCR beta signature analysis indicated the presence of both CMV infection and matching HLA type. Overall study results and limits: Based on cumulative public TCR beta family frequency, carriers of CMV plus the relevant HLA were identified.

This clonotype was found many times. Its antigen is unidentified. Each CDR3 protein gets one entry after TCRdb re-called the reads with MiXCR. The data show 270,000 or so distinct CDR3 sequences, more than 15% seen once. The CDR3 covers 15 residues. Germline V lookup: CDR1 SGHVS, CDR2 FNYEAQ. Trimming stripped 6 bases from V and 2 bases from J, with 16 bases between. The receptor comes from a human donor in good health (CMV status not recorded). Some clones in this sample may be carry-over from other donors' samples. The source material was CD8+ T cells from PBMCs. This chain uses TRBV7-6 with TRBJ1-1; D possibly corresponds to TRBD1 (5 bases). CDR3 bases: TGTGCCAGCAGTCCCTCGGCGCAGGGAAACACTGAAGCTTTCTTT. Its protein product is CASSPSAQGNTEAFF.